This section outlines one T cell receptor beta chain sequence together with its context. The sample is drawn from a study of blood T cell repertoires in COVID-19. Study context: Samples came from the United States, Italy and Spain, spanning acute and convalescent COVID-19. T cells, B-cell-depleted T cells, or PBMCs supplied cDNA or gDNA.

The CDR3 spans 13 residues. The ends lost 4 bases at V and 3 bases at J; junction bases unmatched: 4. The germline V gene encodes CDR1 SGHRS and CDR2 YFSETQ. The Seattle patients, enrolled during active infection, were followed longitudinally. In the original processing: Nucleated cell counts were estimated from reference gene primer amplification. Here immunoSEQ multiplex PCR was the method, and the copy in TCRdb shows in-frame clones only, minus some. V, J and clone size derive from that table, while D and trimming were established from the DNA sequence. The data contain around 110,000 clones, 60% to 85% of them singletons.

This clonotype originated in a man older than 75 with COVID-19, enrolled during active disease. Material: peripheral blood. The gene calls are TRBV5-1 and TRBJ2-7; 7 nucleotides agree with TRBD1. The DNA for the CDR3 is TGCGCCAGCAGCGTCCGGGACAGCTACGAGCAGTACTTC. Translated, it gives CASSVRDSYEQYF.